The next 18 T cell receptor beta chains were all read from a single sample in a study of blood T cell repertoires in COVID-19. The protocol was immunoSEQ multiplex PCR, while the TCRdb copy is restricted to in-frame clones and leaves out a portion. The sample has about 280,000 clones; around 89% are singletons. Source material: peripheral blood. These TCRs come from a man in his forties or fifties with acute or convalescent COVID-19.

This sequence joins TRBV2 and TRBJ1-2; 8 bases align to TRBD1. This CDR3 is 15 amino acids long. The junction had 9 bases not matched to a gene; V was cut back by 3 bases and J by 6 bases. In germline, CDR1 is SNHLY, CDR2 FYNNEI. The CDR3 reads CASSDGGRGPNGYTF. DNA for the CDR3: TGTGCCAGCAGTGACGGTGGCAGGGGGCCAAATGGCTACACCTTC. Full variable domain (missing parts from reference TRBV2 and TRBJ1-2): EPEVTQTPSHQVTQMGQEVILRCVPISNHLYFYWYRQILGQKVEFLVSFYNNEISEKSEIFDDQFSVERPDGSNFTLKIRSTKLEDSAMYFCASSDGGRGPNGYTFGSGTRLTVV.

This clone came up once. The chain uses TRBV14 and TRBJ2-1, with 8 bases that match TRBD2. The CDR3 contains 18 residues. Germline V gene lookup returns CDR1 SGHDN and CDR2 FVKESK. J lost 5 bases, V lost 3 bases, and 15 bases had no gene match. CDR3 sequence reads: CASSHRDGGGDIDNEQFF. The CDR3 DNA follows: TGTGCCAGCAGCCACCGTGACGGGGGGGGAGACATTGACAATGAGCAGTTCTTC.

CDR3 sequence: CASSLGGLATNEKLFF. In DNA, the CDR3 is TGTGCCAGCAGCTTGGGGGGGCTTGCAACTAATGAAAAACTGTTTTTT. The chain carries TRBV5-4 and TRBJ1-4; D is perhaps TRBD1 (6 bases). Germline V gene data show CDR1 as SGHNT and CDR2 as YYREEE (reference sequence). The length of the CDR3 is 16 residues. V shed 0 bases and J shed 0 bases, with 9 bases lying between them. The full variable domain, with the rest looked up from reference TRBV5-4 and TRBJ1-4, is ETGVTQSPTHLIKTRGQQVTLRCSSQSGHNTVSWYQQALGQGPQFIFQYYREEENGRGNFPPRFSGLQFPNYSSELNVNALELDDSALYLCASSLGGLATNEKLFFGSGTQLSVL.

V gene TRBV9 combines with J gene TRBJ1-2, with a tentative D call TRBD1 (5 bases). CDR3 size: 13 residues. Trimming left V 3 bases short and J 3 bases short, with 9 bases between. The V gene's germline CDR1 is SGDLS and CDR2 YYNGEE. The CDR3 sequence: CASSDRGDYGYTF. In nucleotides, the CDR3 is TGTGCCAGCAGCGATCGGGGGGACTATGGCTACACCTTC.

The chain employs TRBV7-2 and TRBJ2-7; the D gene is possibly TRBD2 (5 bases). CDR1 SGHTA and CDR2 FQGNSA come from the germline V gene. The CDR3 spans 14 residues. V was cut by 6 bases and J by 6 bases, with 18 bases left in between. CDR3 nucleotide sequence: TGTGCCAGCAGTGGAGGCTTGCCACCAGTCGAGCAGTACTTC. Protein product: CASSGGLPPVEQYF.

The CDR3 sequence is CASSLVAGAKPTDTQYF. The CDR3 nucleotides are TGTGCCAGCAGCTTAGTGGCGGGGGCTAAACCCACAGATACGCAGTATTTT. The genes are TRBV7-6 and TRBJ2-3; a weak D match, TRBD2 (7 bases). Trimming cost V 1 base and J 2 bases, with 16 bases left between them. CDR1 is SGHVS, CDR2 FNYEAQ, per germline. This CDR3 has 17 amino acids.

CDR3 bases: TGTGCCAGCAGCCGCCAGGGGGCAAAACAAGCTTTCTTT. As protein: CASSRQGAKQAFF. The V call is TRBV11-3, the J call TRBJ1-1, with TRBD1 matching 8 bases. J lost 9 bases, V lost 5 bases, and 8 bases had no gene match. The CDR3 contains 13 residues. Germline CDR1 SGHNT, CDR2 YENEEA.

This clone appeared a single time. This chain links TRBV10-3 with TRBJ2-2, with a weak D call TRBD1 (6 bases). Trimming removed 3 bases from V and 7 bases from J, with 9 bases in between. The CDR3 loop spans 13 amino acids. Looked up from germline, CDR1 is ENHRY and CDR2 is SYGVKD. CDR3 sequence reads: CAISEQGHGELFF. Written as DNA, the CDR3 is TGTGCCATCAGTGAACAGGGCCACGGGGAGCTGTTTTTT.

The chain joins TRBV5-4 to TRBJ2-1, with D perhaps TRBD1 (6 bases). This CDR3 contains 14 residues. Germline V lookup: CDR1 SGHNT, CDR2 YYREEE (reference sequence). Trimming took 3 bases from V and 1 from J, leaving 8 bases between them. The CDR3, as DNA: TGTGCCAGCAGCTCGGACAGTTCCTACAATGAGCAGTTCTTC. Translated, it gives CASSSDSSYNEQFF.

V and J are TRBV29-1 and TRBJ2-1, with a weak D call TRBD2 (6 bases). The V gene's germline CDR1 is SQVTM and CDR2 ANQGSEA. Trimming pared 8 bases from V and 0 bases from J, leaving 11 bases between. This CDR3 spans 13 amino acids. CDR3 sequence reads: CSFRDSSYNEQFF. Here the CDR3 DNA reads TGCAGCTTCCGGGACTCCTCCTACAATGAGCAGTTCTTC.

V usage is TRBV5-1 and J usage is TRBJ2-3; 12 nucleotides match TRBD2. V was clipped by 4 bases and J by 4 bases; unmatched bases: 4. The germline CDR1 and CDR2 sequences are SGHRS and YFSETQ. This CDR3 comprises 15 residues. In DNA, the CDR3 is TGCGCCAGCAGCCTGACTAGCGGGGGCGCAGATACGCAGTATTTT. Translation: CASSLTSGGADTQYF.

This sequence joins TRBV20-1 and TRBJ1-2; 7 nucleotides line up with TRBD1. Germline V gene sequence: CDR1 DFQATT, CDR2 SNEGSKA (reference sequence). V lost 3 bases to trimming and J lost 6 bases; unmatched junction nucleotides: 4. The CDR3 has 12 residues. CDR3 amino acids: CSASPQGDGYTF. CDR3 sequence (DNA): TGCAGTGCTAGTCCCCAGGGGGATGGCTACACCTTC.

V is TRBV24-1 and J is TRBJ1-4; TRBD1 matches 8 bases. CDR3 length: 15 amino acids. The ends lost 4 bases at V and 5 bases at J; junction bases unmatched: 5. Germline CDR1 KGHDR, CDR2 SFDVKD. CDR3 nucleotide sequence: TGTGCCACCAGTGACCATGCAGGGGGCAATGAAAAACTGTTTTTT. It encodes CATSDHAGGNEKLFF.

This clone was recorded once. This sequence joins TRBV7-2 and TRBJ1-5; 10 bases are shared with TRBD1. The CDR3 contains 15 residues. Per the germline V gene, CDR1 is SGHTA and CDR2 is FQGNSA. V lost 4 bases, J lost 5 bases, and 5 bases stayed unmatched. This CDR3 reads CASSSGTGEYQPQHF. The CDR3 nucleotides are TGTGCCAGCAGCTCCGGGACAGGGGAATATCAGCCCCAGCATTTT.

The chain carries TRBV7-9 and TRBJ1-1, with D maybe TRBD1 (6 bases). Germline assignment: CDR1 SEHNR and CDR2 FQNEAQ (reference sequence). The CDR3 totals 17 residues. Trimming pared 4 bases from V and 5 bases from J, leaving 23 bases between. The CDR3 bases are TGTGCCAGCAGCTCACGCCAGGGGATTCCCCCGCGGACTGAAGCTTTCTTT. Amino acids: CASSSRQGIPPRTEAFF.

The rearrangement uses TRBV30 and TRBJ2-7; 7 bases are shared with TRBD1. Trimming at V came to 3 bases and at J to 1 base, leaving 9 bases not matched to a gene. The germline gives CDR1 GTSNPN, CDR2 SVGIG (reference sequence). The CDR3 runs to 15 residues. The CDR3: CAWRSQGQISYEQYF. In nucleotides, the CDR3 is TGTGCCTGGAGATCTCAGGGACAGATTTCCTACGAGCAGTACTTC. The full variable domain, in which reference TRBV30 and TRBJ2-7 provide the parts outside the CDR3, is SQTIHQWPATLVQPVGSPLSLECTVEGTSNPNLYWYRQAAGRGLQLLFYSVGIGQISSEVPQNLSASRPQDRQFILSSKKLLLSDSGFYLCAWRSQGQISYEQYFGPGTRLTVT.

V gene TRBV5-4 combines with J gene TRBJ1-2; TRBD1 is a possible D gene (5 bases). V was pared by 2 bases and J by 7 bases, with 15 bases between. The CDR3 totals 14 residues. The germline V gene encodes CDR1 SGHNT and CDR2 YYREEE (reference sequence). Here the CDR3 reads CASSFTIGGGGYTF. CDR3 bases: TGTGCCAGCAGCTTCACTATCGGCGGGGGTGGCTACACCTTC. Full variable domain (missing parts from reference TRBV5-4 and TRBJ1-2): ETGVTQSPTHLIKTRGQQVTLRCSSQSGHNTVSWYQQALGQGPQFIFQYYREEENGRGNFPPRFSGLQFPNYSSELNVNALELDDSALYLCASSFTIGGGGYTFGSGTRLTVV.

V usage is TRBV3-1 (or the pseudogene TRBV3-2) and J usage is TRBJ2-1, with 11 bases lining up with TRBD2. Germline CDR1 LGHDT, CDR2 YNNKEL (reference sequence). The CDR3 length is 15 residues. J lost 11 bases, V lost 7 bases, and 13 bases had no gene match. CDR3 sequence (DNA): TGTGCCAGCACGACGACAACTAGCGGGGGACTTCAGCAGTTCTTC. Its translation is CASTTTTSGGLQQFF.